This passage covers 6 T cell receptor beta chains from one sample sequenced in a study of tumor-infiltrating lymphocytes in primary liver carcinoma. TCR beta cDNA was prepared out of roughly 450 ng total RNA by means of a constant-region primer. ARM-PCR, slightly modified, supplied the TCR beta libraries through three nested multiplex PCR rounds. Amplification in the first two PCR rounds was performed using TRBV1-TRBV30 forward primers and a C-beta reverse primer for 10 cycles each. TCRdb used MiXCR to reprocess the multiplex PCR reads, holding one entry per CDR3 protein. The sample has tens of thousands of distinct CDR3 sequences, approximately 70% seen once. Extraction of RNA together with DNA used about 17-31 mg of unsorted bulk tissue. The sample was tumor-adjacent normal liver tissue. The receptors were gathered from a man aged 35 to 55 with primary liver carcinoma and hepatitis B virus infection.

V is TRBV6-2 or TRBV6-3 and J is TRBJ1-5; tentatively, D is TRBD1 (6 bases). The J call is in doubt because the DNA end fits TRBJ2-3 better. The CDR3 has 17 amino acids. Germline V CDR1 and CDR2: MNHEY, SVGEGT. The chain's CDR3 is CASSFTLQGRNNQPQYF. CDR3 bases: TGTGCCAGCAGTTTCACCCTACAGGGTAGGAACAATCAGCCCCAGTATTTT.

The V call is TRBV12-3 or TRBV12-4, the J call TRBJ2-1; 7 nucleotides align to TRBD2. V shed 3 bases, J shed 13 bases, and the junction held 12 bases outside the gene matches. This CDR3 has 14 amino acids. Here the CDR3 reads CASSFRGGPNVQFF. The CDR3 DNA follows: TGTGCCAGCAGTTTTCGGGGAGGGCCCAATGTTCAGTTCTTC.

The rearrangement links TRBV28 to TRBJ2-1; 12 bases align to TRBD2. Germline V gene sequence: CDR1 MDHEN, CDR2 SYDVKM. Trimming took 2 bases from V and 1 from J; bases not matched to a gene: 9. The CDR3 has 19 residues. This chain's CDR3 is CASSLGPYGLAGSYNEQFF. The CDR3 DNA follows: TGTGCCAGCAGTTTAGGGCCTTATGGACTAGCGGGATCCTACAATGAGCAGTTCTTC. Full variable domain (outside the CDR3, taken from reference TRBV28 and TRBJ2-1): DVKVTQSSRYLVKRTGEKVFLECVQDMDHENMFWYRQDPGLGLRLIYFSYDVKMKEKGDIPEGYSVSREKKERFSLILESASTNQTSMYLCASSLGPYGLAGSYNEQFFGPGTRLTVL.

The chain employs TRBV11-2 and TRBJ2-7, with D hard to call. CDR1 SGHAT and CDR2 FQNNGV come from the germline V gene. Trimming took off 9 bases at V and 4 bases at J, with 22 bases between the two ends. This CDR3 has 15 residues. CDR3 sequence reads: CASNFSRMFPYEQYF. CDR3 in DNA: TGTGCCAGTAACTTTTCCCGAATGTTTCCATACGAGCAGTACTTC.

On this clonotype itself: The CDR3 carries no conserved terminal phenylalanine or tryptophan, so it likely arises from a read error. The chain employs TRBV4-2 and TRBJ2-7, with D possibly called TRBD1 or TRBD2 (6 bases each). The germline V gene has CDR1 LGHNA and CDR2 YNFKEQ. The CDR3 is 15 residues long. The CDR3 DNA reads TGCGCCAGCAGCCAAGACAAGGGGGGAGCCTACGAACAGTACCTC. It translates to CASSQDKGGAYEQYL.

Points on this clonotype: A read error is possible here, since a much larger clone lies one base away. The chain recombines TRBV30 with TRBJ2-1; no firm D call. Trimming cost V 2 bases and J 13 bases, with 15 bases left between them. Germline CDR1 reads GTSNPN; CDR2 reads SVGIG (reference sequence). The CDR3 runs 12 residues. In nucleotides, the CDR3 is TGTGCCTGGAGTATAATCCGGATGAGACAGTTCTTC. This gives the protein CAWSIIRMRQFF.